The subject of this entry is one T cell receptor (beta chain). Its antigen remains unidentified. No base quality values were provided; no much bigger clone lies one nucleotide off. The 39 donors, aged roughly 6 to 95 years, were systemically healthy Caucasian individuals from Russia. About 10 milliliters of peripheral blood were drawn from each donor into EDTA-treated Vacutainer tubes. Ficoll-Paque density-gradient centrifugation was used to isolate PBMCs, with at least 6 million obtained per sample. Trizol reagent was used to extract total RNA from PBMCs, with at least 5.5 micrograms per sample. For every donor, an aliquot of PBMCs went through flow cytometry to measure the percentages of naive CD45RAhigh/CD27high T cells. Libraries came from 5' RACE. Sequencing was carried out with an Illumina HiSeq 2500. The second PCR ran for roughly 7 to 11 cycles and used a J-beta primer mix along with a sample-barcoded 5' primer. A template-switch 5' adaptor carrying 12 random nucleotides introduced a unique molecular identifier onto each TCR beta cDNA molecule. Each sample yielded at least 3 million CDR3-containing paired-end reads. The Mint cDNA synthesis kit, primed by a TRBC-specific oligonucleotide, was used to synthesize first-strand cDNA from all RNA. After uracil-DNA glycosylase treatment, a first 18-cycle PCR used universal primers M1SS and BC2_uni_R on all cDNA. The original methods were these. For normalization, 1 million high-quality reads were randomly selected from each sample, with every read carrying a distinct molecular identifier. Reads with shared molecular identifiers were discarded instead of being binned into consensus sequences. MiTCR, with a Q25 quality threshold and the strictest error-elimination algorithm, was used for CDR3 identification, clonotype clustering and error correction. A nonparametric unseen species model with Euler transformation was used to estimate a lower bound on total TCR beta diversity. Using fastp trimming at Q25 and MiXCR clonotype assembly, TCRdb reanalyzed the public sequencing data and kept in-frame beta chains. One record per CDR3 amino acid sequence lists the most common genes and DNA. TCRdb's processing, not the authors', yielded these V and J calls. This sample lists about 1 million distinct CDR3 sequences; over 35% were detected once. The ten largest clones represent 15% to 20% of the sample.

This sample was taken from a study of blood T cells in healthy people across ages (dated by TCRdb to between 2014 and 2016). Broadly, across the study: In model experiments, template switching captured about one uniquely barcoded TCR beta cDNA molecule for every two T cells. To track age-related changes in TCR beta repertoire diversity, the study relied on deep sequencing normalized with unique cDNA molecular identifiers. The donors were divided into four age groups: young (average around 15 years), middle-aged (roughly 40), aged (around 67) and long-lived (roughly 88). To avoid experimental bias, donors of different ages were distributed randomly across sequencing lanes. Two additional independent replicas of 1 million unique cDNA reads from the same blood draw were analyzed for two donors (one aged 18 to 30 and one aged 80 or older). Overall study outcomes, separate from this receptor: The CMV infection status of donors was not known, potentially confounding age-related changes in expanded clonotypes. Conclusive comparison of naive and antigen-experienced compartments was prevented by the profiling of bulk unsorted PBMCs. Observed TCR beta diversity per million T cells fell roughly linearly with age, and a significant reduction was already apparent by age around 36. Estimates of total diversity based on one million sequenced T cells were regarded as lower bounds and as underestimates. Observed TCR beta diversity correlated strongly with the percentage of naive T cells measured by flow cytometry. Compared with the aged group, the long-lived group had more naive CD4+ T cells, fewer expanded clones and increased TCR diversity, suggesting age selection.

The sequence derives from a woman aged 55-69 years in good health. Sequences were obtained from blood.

CDR3 loop: CAISGVGSTEAFF. The DNA sequence is given as TGTGCCATCAGTGGGGTTGGCTCGACTGAAGCTTTCTTT. The receptor chain draws on TRBV10-3 and TRBJ1-1; the D gene assignment is ambiguous. V is clipped by 4 bases and J by 5 bases, and the sequence between their germline boundaries is 11 bases long. The CDR3 measures 13 amino acids from cysteine to phenylalanine. The kept DNA is CDR3 alone, 39 bases in frame from the first base. As encoded in the germline V gene, CDR1 is ENHRY while CDR2 is SYGVKD.